These T cell receptor beta chains were read from a single sample in a study of CD8 T cells in ankylosing spondylitis. From the 5' RACE reads, TCRdb called clonotypes with MiXCR, one entry per CDR3 protein. The repertoire consists of hundreds of thousands of distinct CDR3 sequences, with 8% to 10% occurring once and the leading ten covering around 4.8%. The sample comprised blood, either unsorted or a sorted T cell fraction (not recorded which). These receptors originate from a female donor with ankylosing spondylitis or in good health (not recorded which). Both conserved end residues are trimmed from each CDR3. Fields, in order: V gene, J gene, CDR3 protein.

v_gene: TRBV7-3
j_gene: TRBJ2-5
CDR3aa: ASSSTGRTQY

v_gene: TRBV18
j_gene: TRBJ2-3
CDR3aa: ASSPGQGYTQY

v_gene: TRBV12-3/TRBV12-4
j_gene: TRBJ2-7
CDR3aa: ASSLAAGSGTYEQY

v_gene: TRBV30
j_gene: TRBJ1-1
CDR3aa: AWNRLLMNTEAF

v_gene: TRBV7-6
j_gene: TRBJ2-1
CDR3aa: ASSLGASIDSEQF

v_gene: TRBV7-9
j_gene: TRBJ2-1
CDR3aa: ASSPRAISYNEQF

v_gene: TRBV4-3
j_gene: TRBJ2-2
CDR3aa: ASSQSDRGSTGELF

v_gene: TRBV27
j_gene: TRBJ2-1
CDR3aa: ASSYSVYNEQF

v_gene: TRBV5-1
j_gene: TRBJ2-7
CDR3aa: ASSPRKTSGRAYEQY

v_gene: TRBV25-1
j_gene: TRBJ2-5
CDR3aa: ASSDGQGPETQY

v_gene: TRBV5-5
j_gene: TRBJ2-6
CDR3aa: ASSLGTVWANVLT

v_gene: TRBV7-2
j_gene: TRBJ2-2
CDR3aa: ASFSGRTTGELF

v_gene: TRBV20-1
j_gene: TRBJ1-5
CDR3aa: SAPPQPQH

v_gene: TRBV20-1
j_gene: TRBJ2-2
CDR3aa: SAREPLRGGELF

v_gene: TRBV10-3
j_gene: TRBJ2-1
CDR3aa: AISYSGSGVNEQF

v_gene: TRBV5-1
j_gene: TRBJ2-2
CDR3aa: ASSHNRDTGELF